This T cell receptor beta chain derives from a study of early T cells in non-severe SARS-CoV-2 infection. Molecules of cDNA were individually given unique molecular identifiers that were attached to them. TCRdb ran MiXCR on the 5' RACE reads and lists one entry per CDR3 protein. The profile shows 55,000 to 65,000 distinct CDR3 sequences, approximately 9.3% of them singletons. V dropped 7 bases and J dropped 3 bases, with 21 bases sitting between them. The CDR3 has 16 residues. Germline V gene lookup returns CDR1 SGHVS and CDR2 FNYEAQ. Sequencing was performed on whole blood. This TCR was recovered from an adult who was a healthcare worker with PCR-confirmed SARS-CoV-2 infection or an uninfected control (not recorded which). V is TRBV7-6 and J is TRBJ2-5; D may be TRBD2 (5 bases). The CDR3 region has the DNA TGTGCCAGCACCCAGAGGGCGGGTCAAGGTGAAGAGACCCAGTACTTC. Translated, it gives CASTQRAGQGEETQYF. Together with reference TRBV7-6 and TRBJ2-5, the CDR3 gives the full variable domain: GAGVSQSPRYKVTKRGQDVALRCDPISGHVSLYWYRQALGQGPEFLTYFNYEAQQDKSGLPNDRFSAERPEGSISTLTIQRTEQRDSAMYRCASTQRAGQGEETQYFGPGTRLLVL.